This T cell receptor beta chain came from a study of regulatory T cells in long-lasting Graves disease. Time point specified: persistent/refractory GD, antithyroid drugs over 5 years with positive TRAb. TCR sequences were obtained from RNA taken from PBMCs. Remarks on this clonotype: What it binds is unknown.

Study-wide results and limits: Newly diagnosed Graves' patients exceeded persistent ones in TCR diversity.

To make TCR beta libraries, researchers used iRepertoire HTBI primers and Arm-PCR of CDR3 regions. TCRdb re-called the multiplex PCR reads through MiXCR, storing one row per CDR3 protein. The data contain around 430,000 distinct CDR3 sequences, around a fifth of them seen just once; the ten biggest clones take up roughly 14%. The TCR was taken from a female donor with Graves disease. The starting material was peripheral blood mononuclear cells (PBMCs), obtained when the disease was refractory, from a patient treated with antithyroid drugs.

CDR3 region: CASSQRERQLTGELFF. The CDR3 DNA reads as TGTGCCAGCAGCCAACGGGAGCGACAGCTCACCGGGGAGCTGTTTTTT. V is TRBV7-2 and J is TRBJ2-2; tentatively, D is TRBD2 (6 bases). Germline V lookup: CDR1 SGHTA, CDR2 FQGNSA. V lost 5 bases and J 4 bases, leaving 17 bases between the germline ends. The CDR3 loop spans 16 amino acids.